This T cell receptor beta chain was observed in a study of cytomegalovirus exposure and HLA in healthy donors. Study overall: From HLA-typed donors, an early data release held tens of millions of unique TCRs.

PCR was performed using 60 Vbeta and 13 Jbeta primers. Libraries were prepared by immunoSEQ multiplex PCR; TCRdb keeps only in-frame clonotypes and omits some of them. The sample lists around 100,000 clones, about three quarters occurring once. Trimming removed 3 bases at V and 7 bases at J, with 10 bases between. Germline lookup yields CDR1 SNHLY and CDR2 FYNNEI. CDR3 size: 13 residues. Study results and limitations: CMV serostatus was the sole immune exposure data available. Sequences of the TCR beta chain were said to predict the HLA-A and HLA-B alleles of most subjects accurately. Some segments of the V type, notably TRBV6-2 and TRBV6-3, were excluded as indistinguishable.

With regard to this clone: Its antigen is not identified.

The TCR was taken from a woman aged 18-30 years in good health and CMV-seropositive. The chain couples TRBV2 to TRBJ1-5; D is ambiguous. The specimen sequenced was PBMCs. The CDR3 loop is CASSDNLGQPQHF. The CDR3 bases are TGTGCCAGCAGTGATAATTTGGGCCAGCCCCAGCATTTT.